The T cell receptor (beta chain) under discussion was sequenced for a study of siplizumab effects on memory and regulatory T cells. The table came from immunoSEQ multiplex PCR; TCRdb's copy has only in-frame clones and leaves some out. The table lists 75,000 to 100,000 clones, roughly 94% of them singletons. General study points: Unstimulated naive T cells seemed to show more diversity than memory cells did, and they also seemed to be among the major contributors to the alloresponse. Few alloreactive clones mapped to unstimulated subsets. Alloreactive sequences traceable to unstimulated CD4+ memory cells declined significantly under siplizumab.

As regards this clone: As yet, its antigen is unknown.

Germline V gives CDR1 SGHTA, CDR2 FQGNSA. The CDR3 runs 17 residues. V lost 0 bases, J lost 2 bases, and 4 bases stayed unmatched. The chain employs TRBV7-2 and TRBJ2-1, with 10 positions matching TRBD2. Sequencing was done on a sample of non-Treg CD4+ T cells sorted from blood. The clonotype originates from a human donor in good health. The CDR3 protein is CASSLALAGRAYNEQFF. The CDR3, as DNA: TGTGCCAGCAGCTTAGCACTAGCGGGGAGGGCCTACAATGAGCAGTTCTTC.